Below, 18 T cell receptor beta chains from the same sample are listed, as sequenced in a study of blood T cell repertoires in COVID-19. Only in-frame clones appear in the TCRdb table, and some are missing; sequencing was by immunoSEQ multiplex PCR. The table includes more than 50,000 clones, 70% to 90% detected once. The specimen sequenced was peripheral blood. Source of these receptors: a human donor in a cohort sampled during active COVID-19.

The chain recombines TRBV6-5 with TRBJ2-7; 8 bases align to TRBD2. The CDR3 length is 13 residues. Germline CDR1 is MNHEY and CDR2 is SVGAGI. The ends lost 6 bases at V and 2 bases at J; junction bases unmatched: 3. The CDR3 DNA reads TGTGCCAGCAGGACTAGCGTTGCCTACGAGCAGTACTTC. Protein product: CASRTSVAYEQYF.

The rearrangement links TRBV29-1 to TRBJ1-2; 12 bases are a match to TRBD1. Germline trimming cut 6 bases from V and 7 bases from J; bases unmatched to any gene: 3. This CDR3 region has 12 residues. Germline assignment: CDR1 SQVTM and CDR2 ANQGSEA. CDR3 nucleotide sequence: TGCAGCGTGGGACAGGGGGCGACTGGCTACACCTTC. Residues: CSVGQGATGYTF.

This chain's CDR3 is CASSLGTDTEAFF. Here the CDR3 DNA reads TGTGCCAGCAGCCTCGGGACTGACACTGAAGCTTTCTTT. This chain joins TRBV7-9 and TRBJ1-1, with D tentatively TRBD1 (5 bases). Germline-derived CDR1 and CDR2 are SEHNR and FQNEAQ (reference sequence). This CDR3 has 13 amino acids. The V gene lost 5 bases and the J gene lost 3 bases, with 10 bases spanning the gap.

This clone has a handful of counts. The chain is built from TRBV28 and TRBJ2-7, with a possible D match to TRBD1 (6 bases). Trimming removed 4 bases from V and 4 bases from J, with 11 bases in between. The CDR3 sequence is 13 residues long. Germline loops: CDR1 MDHEN, CDR2 SYDVKM. The CDR3 loop reads CASSSHDRYEQYF. CDR3 in DNA: TGTGCCAGCAGTTCCCACGACAGGTACGAGCAGTACTTC.

This clone was recorded only once. The V gene is TRBV11-2, the J gene TRBJ2-5; 10 nucleotides line up with TRBD2. The CDR3 runs to 15 residues. Germline V CDR1 and CDR2: SGHAT, FQNNGV. The V and J ends lost 5 bases and 4 bases, in that order; junction bases with no gene match: 7. The CDR3 is CASSRSSGGLETQYF. CDR3 DNA: TGTGCCAGCAGCCGATCTAGCGGGGGACTAGAGACCCAGTACTTC.

The CDR3 loop reads CATSKQGIDTQYF. CDR3 coding DNA: TGTGCCACCAGTAAGCAGGGGATAGATACGCAGTATTTT. V is TRBV24-1 and J is TRBJ2-3, with D tentatively TRBD1 (6 bases). CDR1 is KGHDR, CDR2 SFDVKD, per germline. The V end lost 6 bases, the J end lost 5 bases, and 11 bases lay between the germline ends. The CDR3 sequence is 13 residues long.

This chain joins TRBV11-2 and TRBJ2-1; 8 positions agree with TRBD1. Germline assignment: CDR1 SGHAT and CDR2 FQNNGV. Germline trimming cut 4 bases from V and 5 bases from J; bases unmatched to any gene: 7. The CDR3 is made up of 15 amino acids. The CDR3 loop reads CASSSGTGYNNEQFF. In DNA, the CDR3 is TGTGCCAGCAGCTCCGGGACAGGTTATAACAATGAGCAGTTCTTC.

V and J are TRBV5-1 and TRBJ2-1; D ambiguous. CDR1 and CDR2 (germline): SGHRS, YFSETQ. V lost 0 bases and J 6 bases, leaving 10 bases between the germline ends. The CDR3 runs to 14 residues. CDR3 DNA: TGCGCCAGCAGCTTGGTGGCTGGCGGCAATGAGCAGTTCTTC. Its translation: CASSLVAGGNEQFF.

The rearrangement joins TRBV6-1 to TRBJ2-7, with D possibly matching TRBD2 (6 bases). Per the germline V gene, CDR1 is MNHNS and CDR2 is SASEGT. The germline V and J ends were trimmed by 4 bases and 3 bases, with 19 bases remaining between them. This CDR3 has 16 residues. DNA of the CDR3: TGTGCCAGCAGTGGATGGGGACTCTTCCTAGTCTACGAGCAGTACTTC. This gives the protein CASSGWGLFLVYEQYF.

The chain is built from TRBV5-6 and TRBJ2-7; D remains ambiguous. The length of the CDR3 is 14 residues. Germline CDR1 and CDR2: SGHDT and YYEEEE. The V and J ends lost 0 bases and 2 bases respectively, with 9 bases between them. CDR3 sequence (DNA): TGTGCCAGCAGCTTGGGTCTAGGCACCTACGAGCAGTACTTC. Translating gives CASSLGLGTYEQYF. Variable domain in full (rest from reference TRBV5-6 and TRBJ2-7): DAGVTQSPTHLIKTRGQQVTLRCSPKSGHDTVSWYQQALGQGPQFIFQYYEEEERQRGNFPDRFSGHQFPNYSSELNVNALLLGDSALYLCASSLGLGTYEQYFGPGTRLTVT.

The rearrangement joins TRBV7-9 to TRBJ2-7, with TRBD1 identical over 7 bases. The CDR3 extends over 14 amino acids. V lost 5 bases, J lost 3 bases, and 7 bases stayed unmatched. Germline V gives CDR1 SEHNR, CDR2 FQNEAQ (reference sequence). CDR3 residues: CASSPPGQYYEQYF. The DNA for the CDR3 is TGTGCCAGCAGCCCCCCGGGACAGTACTACGAGCAGTACTTC.

This clone has only a few counts. The J gene is TRBJ2-7, the V gene TRBV24-1, with TRBD2 matching over 7 bases. The length of the CDR3 is 15 residues. Unmatched junction bases numbered 11, after V lost 9 bases and J lost 1 base. In germline, CDR1 is KGHDR, CDR2 SFDVKD. In DNA, the CDR3 is TGTGCCACCGAGGGAGGGGATCTAGCTTCCTACGAGCAGTACTTC. Its translation is CATEGGDLASYEQYF.

The chain combines TRBV3-1 (or the pseudogene TRBV3-2) with TRBJ1-1; D is unresolved. The length of the CDR3 is 13 residues. Germline assignment: CDR1 LGHDT and CDR2 YNNKEL (reference sequence). Trimming shortened V by 6 bases and J by 1 base, and 9 bases separated the two germline ends. This CDR3 is CASRPRQNTEAFF. CDR3 nucleotides: TGTGCCAGCAGACCCAGACAGAACACTGAAGCTTTCTTT.

V and J are TRBV11-2 and TRBJ1-1; D remains ambiguous. The CDR3 covers 14 residues. Trimming cost V 1 base and J 10 bases, with 16 bases left between them. The germline V gene encodes CDR1 SGHAT and CDR2 FQNNGV. CDR3 in DNA: TGTGCCAGCAGCTTAGGGTTCGGAGAACGAGCAGCTTTCTTT. This codes for CASSLGFGERAAFF.

This clone appeared a single time. In DNA form, the CDR3 reads TGTGCCACCAGTGATGGGGCCTGGGGCCACACTGAAGCTTTCTTT. Its protein is CATSDGAWGHTEAFF. The V and J genes are TRBV24-1 and TRBJ1-1; possible D gene TRBD1, 5 bases. CDR1 KGHDR and CDR2 SFDVKD come from the germline V gene. The V gene lost 3 bases and the J gene lost 3 bases, with 13 bases spanning the gap. The CDR3 contains 15 residues.

The genes are TRBV18 and TRBJ1-1; weak D call: TRBD1 (5 bases). The germline gives CDR1 KGHSH, CDR2 LQKENI. V lost 10 bases to trimming and J lost 1 base, with 13 bases between them. The CDR3 has 13 amino acids. The CDR3 region has the DNA TGTGCCACCAGATCTCAGGGGAACACTGAAGCTTTCTTT. It is translated as CATRSQGNTEAFF.

This chain connects TRBV2 to TRBJ2-6; possible D gene TRBD1, 6 bases. CDR1 SNHLY and CDR2 FYNNEI come from the germline V gene. This CDR3 is built from 15 residues. V was pared by 6 bases and J by 2 bases, with 11 bases between. CDR3 nucleotides: TGTGCCAGCAGCCCACAGGGAGCTGGGGCCAACGTCCTGACTTTC. Encoded protein: CASSPQGAGANVLTF.

The chain links TRBV7-2 to TRBJ2-3; D remains unclear. Germline CDR1 reads SGHTA; CDR2 reads FQGNSA. V gave up 0 bases and J gave up 3 bases, with 4 bases separating them. There are 13 residues in the CDR3. CDR3 residues: CASSLATTDTQYF. CDR3 nucleotide sequence: TGTGCCAGCAGCTTAGCTACAACAGATACGCAGTATTTT. Together with reference TRBV7-2 and TRBJ2-3, the CDR3 gives the full variable domain: GAGVSQSPSNKVTEKGKDVELRCDPISGHTALYWYRQSLGQGLEFLIYFQGNSAPDKSGLPSDRFSAERTGGSVSTLTIQRTQQEDSAVYLCASSLATTDTQYFGPGTRLTVL.